The TCR beta chain under discussion was sequenced for a study of blood T cell repertoires in COVID-19. Produced via immunoSEQ multiplex PCR; TCRdb's table is partial and in-frame only. The sample consists of tens of thousands of clones, around 81% of them appearing once. The CDR3 sequence is 20 residues long. After removal of 0 bases from V and 0 bases from J, the junction contained 12 bases not matched to a gene. Germline values: CDR1 LGHDT, CDR2 YNNKEL (reference sequence). The rearrangement uses TRBV3-1 (or the pseudogene TRBV3-2) and TRBJ2-3, with 10 bases that match TRBD2. This sequence originates from a human donor in a cohort sampled during active COVID-19. The material sequenced was peripheral blood. The CDR3 is CASSQDGGSGGPTSTDTQYF. The CDR3 region has the DNA TGTGCCAGCAGCCAAGACGGGGGTAGCGGGGGGCCGACTAGCACAGATACGCAGTATTTT.